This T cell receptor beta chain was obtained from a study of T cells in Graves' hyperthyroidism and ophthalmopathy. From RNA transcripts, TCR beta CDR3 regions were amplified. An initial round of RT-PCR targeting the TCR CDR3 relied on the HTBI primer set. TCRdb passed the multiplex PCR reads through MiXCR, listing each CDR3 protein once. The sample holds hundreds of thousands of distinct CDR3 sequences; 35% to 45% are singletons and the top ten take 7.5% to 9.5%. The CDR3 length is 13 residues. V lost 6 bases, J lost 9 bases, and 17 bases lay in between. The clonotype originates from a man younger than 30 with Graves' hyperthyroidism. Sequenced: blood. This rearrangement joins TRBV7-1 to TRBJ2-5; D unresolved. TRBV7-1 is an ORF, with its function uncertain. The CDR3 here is CASSQVGNQPQYF. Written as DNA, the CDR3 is TGTGCCAGCAGTCAGGTAGGGAACCAGCCCCAGTACTTC.